The T cell receptor beta chain under discussion was sequenced for a study of radiotherapy plus CTLA-4 blockade in lung cancer. About the research overall: An objective response was seen in 15% to 20% of patients, and disease control in 25% to 40%. Notes on the study in general: Some TCR clones had been derived from tumors. These clones expanded in peripheral blood after radiotherapy plus ipilimumab. Early blood T cell clone dynamics reportedly forecast response best, with interferon-beta.

Sequencing was performed with immunoSEQ multiplex PCR; in TCRdb, only in-frame clones are kept and a portion is missing. This sample has around 55,000 clones, with almost 85% found just once. CDR1 and CDR2 (germline): LNHDA, SQIVND (reference sequence). The V gene lost 7 bases and the J gene lost 8 bases, with 17 bases spanning the gap. This CDR3 spans 14 amino acids. Concerning this clone: Antigen unknown.

It was focal radiation plus CTLA-4 blockade with ipilimumab that patients with chemo-refractory metastatic non-small-cell lung cancer received. The chain carries TRBV19 and TRBJ1-4; D gene ambiguous. Source: peripheral blood, taken from a patient treated with radiotherapy plus ipilimumab. This TCR derives from a human donor with non-small cell lung cancer whose response to radiotherapy plus ipilimumab could not be evaluated. This CDR3 reads CASKGRTGPEKLFF. CDR3 DNA: TGTGCCAGTAAAGGGAGGACCGGACCCGAAAAACTGTTTTTT.